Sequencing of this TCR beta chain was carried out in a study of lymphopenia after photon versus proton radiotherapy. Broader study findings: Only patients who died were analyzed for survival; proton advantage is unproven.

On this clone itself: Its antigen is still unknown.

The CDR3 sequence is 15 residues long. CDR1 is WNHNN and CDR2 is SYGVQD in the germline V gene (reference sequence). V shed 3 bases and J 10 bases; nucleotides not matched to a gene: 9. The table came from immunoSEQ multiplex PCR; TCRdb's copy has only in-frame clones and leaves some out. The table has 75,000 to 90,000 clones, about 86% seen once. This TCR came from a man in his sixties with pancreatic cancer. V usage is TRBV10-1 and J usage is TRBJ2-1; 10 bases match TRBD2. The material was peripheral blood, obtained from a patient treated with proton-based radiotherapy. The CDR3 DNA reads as TGCGCCAGCAGTGATCTAGCGGGAGATTCCTGGGAGCAGTTCTTC. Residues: CASSDLAGDSWEQFF.